A single sample gave rise to the 2 T cell receptor beta chains below, sequenced in a study of neurological immune-mediated disorders. Using its own MiXCR run on the 5' RACE reads, TCRdb lists one record per CDR3 protein. In the table there are about 21,000 distinct CDR3 sequences, roughly 17% of which are singletons. Sequenced material: CD8+ T cells from blood. Source of these receptors: a woman younger than 30 with multiple sclerosis.

Relative to its sample, this clonotype is medium-sized. The rearrangement links TRBV29-1 to TRBJ2-3; 10 bases map to TRBD2. CDR1 is SQVTM and CDR2 is ANQGSEA in the germline V gene. CDR3 size: 16 residues. The V gene end was trimmed by 8 bases and the J gene end by 0 bases; junction bases not matched to a gene: 11. The CDR3 loop reads CSWTLAGFSSTDTQYF. CDR3 nucleotide sequence: TGCAGCTGGACACTAGCGGGATTTTCTAGCACAGATACGCAGTATTTT.

This clonotype has at least ten counts. The gene calls are TRBV29-1 and TRBJ1-2; D is unclear. Germline assignment: CDR1 SQVTM and CDR2 ANQGSEA. With 7 bases removed from V and 1 base from J, the gap between germline ends came to 7 bases. The CDR3 extends over 11 amino acids. The CDR3 DNA sequence: TGCAGCGGGAGGGATAACTATGGCTACACCTTC. It is translated as CSGRDNYGYTF.